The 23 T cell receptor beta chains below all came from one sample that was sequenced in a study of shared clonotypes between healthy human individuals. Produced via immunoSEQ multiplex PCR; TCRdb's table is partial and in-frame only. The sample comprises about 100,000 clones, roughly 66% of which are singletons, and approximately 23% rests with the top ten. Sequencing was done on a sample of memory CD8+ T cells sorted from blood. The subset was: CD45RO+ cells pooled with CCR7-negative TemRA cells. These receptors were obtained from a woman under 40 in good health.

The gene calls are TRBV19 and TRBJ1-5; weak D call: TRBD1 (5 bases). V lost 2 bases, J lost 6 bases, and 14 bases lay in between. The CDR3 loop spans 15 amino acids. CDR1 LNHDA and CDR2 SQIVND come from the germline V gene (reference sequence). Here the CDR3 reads CASSIREQGTQPQHF. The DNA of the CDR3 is TGTGCCAGTAGTATAAGGGAGCAGGGTACTCAGCCCCAGCATTTT.

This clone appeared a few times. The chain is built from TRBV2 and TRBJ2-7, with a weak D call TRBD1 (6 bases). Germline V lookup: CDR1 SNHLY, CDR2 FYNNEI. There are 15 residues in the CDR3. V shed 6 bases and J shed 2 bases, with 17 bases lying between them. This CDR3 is CASSLEGDTTYEQYF. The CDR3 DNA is TGTGCCAGCAGCTTAGAGGGGGACACTACCTACGAGCAGTACTTC.

The chain's CDR3 is CASSYKREGLETQYF. Written as DNA, the CDR3 is TGTGCCAGCAGTTACAAGCGGGAGGGCCTCGAGACCCAGTACTTC. The chain employs TRBV6-6 and TRBJ2-5; 10 bases are shared with TRBD2. Germline V gene lookup returns CDR1 MNHNY and CDR2 SVGAGI (reference sequence). V lost 2 bases, J lost 5 bases, and 5 bases stayed unmatched. The CDR3 is 15 residues long.

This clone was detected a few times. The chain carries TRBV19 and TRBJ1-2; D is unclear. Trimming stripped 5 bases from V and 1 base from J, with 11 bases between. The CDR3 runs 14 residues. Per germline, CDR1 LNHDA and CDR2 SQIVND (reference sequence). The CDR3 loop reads CASSFGGNNYGYTF. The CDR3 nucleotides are TGTGCCAGTAGTTTCGGTGGCAATAACTATGGCTACACCTTC. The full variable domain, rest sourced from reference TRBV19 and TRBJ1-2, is DGGITQSPKYLFRKEGQNVTLSCEQNLNHDAMYWYRQDPGQGLRLIYYSQIVNDFQKGDIAEGYSVSREKKESFPLTVTSAQKNPTAFYLCASSFGGNNYGYTFGSGTRLTVV.

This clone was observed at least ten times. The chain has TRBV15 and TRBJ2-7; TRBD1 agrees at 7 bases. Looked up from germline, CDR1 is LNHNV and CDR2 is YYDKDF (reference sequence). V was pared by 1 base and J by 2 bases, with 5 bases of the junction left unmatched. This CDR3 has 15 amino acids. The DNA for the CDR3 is TGTGCCACCAGCAGAGGGGGGACAGTTGCCTACGAGCAGTACTTC. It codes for CATSRGGTVAYEQYF.

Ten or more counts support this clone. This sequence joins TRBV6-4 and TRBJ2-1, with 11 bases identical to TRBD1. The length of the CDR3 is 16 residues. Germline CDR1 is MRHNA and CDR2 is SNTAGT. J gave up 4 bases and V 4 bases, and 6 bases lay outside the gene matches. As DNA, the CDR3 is TGTGCCAGCAGTGCCGACGGGACAGGGGGGTACAATGAGCAGTTCTTC. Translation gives CASSADGTGGYNEQFF.

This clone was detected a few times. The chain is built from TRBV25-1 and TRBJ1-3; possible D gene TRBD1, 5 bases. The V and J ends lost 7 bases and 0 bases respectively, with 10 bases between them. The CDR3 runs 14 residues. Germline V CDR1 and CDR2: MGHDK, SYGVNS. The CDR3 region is CASTPGTSGNTIYF. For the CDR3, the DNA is TGTGCCAGCACTCCAGGGACCTCTGGAAACACCATATATTTT.

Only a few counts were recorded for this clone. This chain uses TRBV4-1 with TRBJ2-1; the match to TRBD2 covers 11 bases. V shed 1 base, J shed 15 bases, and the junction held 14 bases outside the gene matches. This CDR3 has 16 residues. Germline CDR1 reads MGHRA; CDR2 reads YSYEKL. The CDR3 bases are TGCGCCAGCAGCCAAGCTCGGGGGGGTAGCGGGAGGGCCGCGTTCTTC. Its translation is CASSQARGGSGRAAFF.

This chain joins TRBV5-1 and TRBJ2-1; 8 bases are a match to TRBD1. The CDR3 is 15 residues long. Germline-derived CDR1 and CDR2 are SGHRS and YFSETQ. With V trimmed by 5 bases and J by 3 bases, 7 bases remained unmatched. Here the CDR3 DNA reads TGCGCCAGCAGGCGGGGACAGGCATTCTACAATGAGCAGTTCTTC. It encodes CASRRGQAFYNEQFF.

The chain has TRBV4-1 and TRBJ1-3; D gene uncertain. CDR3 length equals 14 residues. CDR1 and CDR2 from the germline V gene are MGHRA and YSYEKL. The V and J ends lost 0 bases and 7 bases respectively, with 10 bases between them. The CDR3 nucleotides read TGCGCCAGCAGCCAAGATCCCGGATCTAACACCATATATTTT. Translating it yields CASSQDPGSNTIYF.

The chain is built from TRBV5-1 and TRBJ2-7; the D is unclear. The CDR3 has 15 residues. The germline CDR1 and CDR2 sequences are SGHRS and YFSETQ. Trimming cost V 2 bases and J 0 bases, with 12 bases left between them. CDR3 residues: CASSFQKADSYEQYF. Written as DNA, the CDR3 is TGCGCCAGCAGCTTTCAAAAGGCCGACTCCTACGAGCAGTACTTC.

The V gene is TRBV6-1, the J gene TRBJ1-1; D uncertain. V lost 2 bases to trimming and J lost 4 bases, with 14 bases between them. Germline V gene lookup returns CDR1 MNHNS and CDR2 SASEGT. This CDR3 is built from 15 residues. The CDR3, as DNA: TGTGCCAGCAGTGAACTCCCAGAGCCCACCACTGAAGCTTTCTTT. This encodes CASSELPEPTTEAFF.

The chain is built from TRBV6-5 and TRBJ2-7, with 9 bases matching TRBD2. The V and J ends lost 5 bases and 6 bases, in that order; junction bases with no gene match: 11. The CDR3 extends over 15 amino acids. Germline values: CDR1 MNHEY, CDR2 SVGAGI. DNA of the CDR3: TGTGCCAGCAGTATAACAGGGGCGGGAGGGATCGAGCAGTACTTC. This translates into CASSITGAGGIEQYF.

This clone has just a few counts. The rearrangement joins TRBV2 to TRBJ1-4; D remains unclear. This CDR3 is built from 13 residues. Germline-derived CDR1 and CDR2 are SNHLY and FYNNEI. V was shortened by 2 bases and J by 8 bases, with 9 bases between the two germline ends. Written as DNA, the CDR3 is TGTGCCAGCAGTGAAACCGAGTGGGAAAAACTGTTTTTT. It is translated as CASSETEWEKLFF.

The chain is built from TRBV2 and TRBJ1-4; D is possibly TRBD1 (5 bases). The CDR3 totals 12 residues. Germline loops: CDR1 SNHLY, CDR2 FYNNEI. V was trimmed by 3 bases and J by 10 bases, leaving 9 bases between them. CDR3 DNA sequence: TGTGCCAGCAGTGAGGGGCAGGGAAAACTGTTTTTT. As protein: CASSEGQGKLFF.

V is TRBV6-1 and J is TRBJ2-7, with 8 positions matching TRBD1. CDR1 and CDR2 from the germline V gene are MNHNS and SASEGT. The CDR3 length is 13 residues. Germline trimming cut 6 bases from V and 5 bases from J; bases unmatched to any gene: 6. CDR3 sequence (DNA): TGTGCCAGCAGCCGGACAGGGTTGGACGAGCAGTACTTC. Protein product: CASSRTGLDEQYF.

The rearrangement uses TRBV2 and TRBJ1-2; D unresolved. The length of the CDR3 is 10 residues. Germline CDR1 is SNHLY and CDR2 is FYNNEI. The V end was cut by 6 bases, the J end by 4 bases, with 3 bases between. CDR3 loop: CASSLYGYTF. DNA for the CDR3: TGTGCCAGCAGCCTCTATGGCTACACCTTC.

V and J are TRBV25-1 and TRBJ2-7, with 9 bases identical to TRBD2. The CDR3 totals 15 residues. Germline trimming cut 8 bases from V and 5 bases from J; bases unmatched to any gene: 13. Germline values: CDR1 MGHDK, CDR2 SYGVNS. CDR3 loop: CASSDSREGLHEQYF. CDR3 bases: TGTGCCAGCTCGGACTCGCGGGAGGGCCTCCACGAGCAGTACTTC.

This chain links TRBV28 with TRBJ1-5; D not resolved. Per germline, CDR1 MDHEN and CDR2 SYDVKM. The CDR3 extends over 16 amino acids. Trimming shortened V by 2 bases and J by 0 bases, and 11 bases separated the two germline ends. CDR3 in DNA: TGTGCCAGCAGTTTACCACGGGGTAATAGCAATCAGCCCCAGCATTTT. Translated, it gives CASSLPRGNSNQPQHF.

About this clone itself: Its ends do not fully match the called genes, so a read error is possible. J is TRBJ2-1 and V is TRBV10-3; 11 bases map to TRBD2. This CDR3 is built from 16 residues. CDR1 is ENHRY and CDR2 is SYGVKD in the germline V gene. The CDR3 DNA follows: TGTGCCAGCAGTCAAACTAGCGGGGGTGCCTACAATGAGCAGTTCTTC. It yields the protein CASSQTSGGAYNEQFF.

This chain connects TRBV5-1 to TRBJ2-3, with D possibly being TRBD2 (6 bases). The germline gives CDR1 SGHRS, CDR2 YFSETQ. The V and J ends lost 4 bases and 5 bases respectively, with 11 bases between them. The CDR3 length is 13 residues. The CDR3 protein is CASSRDWGDTQYF. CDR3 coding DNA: TGCGCCAGCAGCCGGGACTGGGGAGATACGCAGTATTTT.

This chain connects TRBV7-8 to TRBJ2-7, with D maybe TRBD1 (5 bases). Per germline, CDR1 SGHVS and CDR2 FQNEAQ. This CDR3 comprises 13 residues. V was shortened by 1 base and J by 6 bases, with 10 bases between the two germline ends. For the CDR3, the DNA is TGTGCCAGCAGCTTAGGGGGCGTAGGCGAGCAGTACTTC. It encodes CASSLGGVGEQYF.

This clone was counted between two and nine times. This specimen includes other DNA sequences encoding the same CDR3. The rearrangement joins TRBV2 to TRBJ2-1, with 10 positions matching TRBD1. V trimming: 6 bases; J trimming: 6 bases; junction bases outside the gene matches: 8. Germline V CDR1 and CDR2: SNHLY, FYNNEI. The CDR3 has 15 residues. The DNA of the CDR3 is TGTGCCAGCAGGGCCGGGACAGGGGCTTCCAATGAGCAGTTCTTC. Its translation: CASRAGTGASNEQFF.